The 5 T cell receptor beta chains presented below share a single source sample, sequenced in a study of blood T cell repertoires in COVID-19. Only in-frame clones appear in the TCRdb table, and some are missing; sequencing was by immunoSEQ multiplex PCR. This sample yields roughly 500,000 clones, of which roughly 90% are seen a single time; over 1.5% belongs to the top ten. The sample taken for sequencing was PBMCs or T cells enriched from blood (not recorded which). All receptors come from a woman between 40 and 50 years old who had recovered from COVID-19.

This clone occurred once. This sequence joins TRBV12-3 or TRBV12-4 and TRBJ1-5; D gene uncertain. V was pared by 5 bases and J by 4 bases, with 6 bases between. The CDR3 is made up of 12 amino acids. In DNA, the CDR3 is TGTGCCAGCAGTCTCTATAATCAGCCCCAGCATTTT. It is translated as CASSLYNQPQHF.

The V gene is TRBV19, the J gene TRBJ2-1; 13 bases fit TRBD2. This CDR3 has 15 residues. The ends lost 5 bases at V and 8 bases at J; junction bases unmatched: 6. CDR1 and CDR2 (germline): LNHDA, SQIVND (reference sequence). CDR3 sequence: CASSSGGLAGYEQFF. The CDR3 DNA sequence: TGTGCCAGTAGTTCCGGGGGACTAGCGGGATATGAGCAGTTCTTC.

The chain links TRBV4-1 to TRBJ1-1; perhaps TRBD1 as D (6 bases). Between the trimmed V and J ends, which lost 0 bases and 6 bases, there was a span of 17 bases. Germline V gene data show CDR1 as MGHRA and CDR2 as YSYEKL. This CDR3 has 16 residues. This CDR3 reads CASSQDPLRGKAEAFF. DNA of the CDR3: TGCGCCAGCAGCCAAGATCCTCTCAGGGGAAAAGCTGAAGCTTTCTTT.

Turning to this clone: This same CDR3 is encoded by further DNA sequences in the sample. V and J are TRBV5-1 and TRBJ2-7; TRBD1 matches at 8 bases. Germline CDR1 is SGHRS and CDR2 is YFSETQ. V lost 0 bases and J lost 2; bases outside the gene matches: 4. This CDR3 is built from 15 residues. The DNA of the CDR3 is TGCGCCAGCAGCTTGGGTGGGACAGGTACCTACGAGCAGTACTTC. It codes for CASSLGGTGTYEQYF.

Turning to this clone: A far larger clone is off by one base, so a read error is likely. This chain connects TRBV5-8 to TRBJ2-3; 11 positions agree with TRBD2. Germline V CDR1 and CDR2: SGHTS, YDEGEE. The CDR3 extends over 15 amino acids. Trimming cost V 4 bases and J 2 bases; bases outside gene matches: 3. The CDR3 reads CASSPGLADTDTQYF. The CDR3, as DNA: TGTGCCAGCAGCCCGGGACTAGCGGACACAGATACGCAGTATTTT.